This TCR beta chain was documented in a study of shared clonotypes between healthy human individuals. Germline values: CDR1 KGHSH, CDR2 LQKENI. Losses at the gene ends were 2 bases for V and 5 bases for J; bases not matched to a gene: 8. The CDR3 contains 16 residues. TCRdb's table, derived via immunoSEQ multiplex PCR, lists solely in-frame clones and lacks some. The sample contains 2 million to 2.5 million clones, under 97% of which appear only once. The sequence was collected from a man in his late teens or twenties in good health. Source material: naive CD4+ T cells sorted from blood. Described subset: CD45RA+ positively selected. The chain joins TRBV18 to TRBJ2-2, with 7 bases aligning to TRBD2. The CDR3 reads CASSPFTTAGTGELFF. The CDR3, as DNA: TGTGCCAGCTCACCATTTACGACAGCGGGAACCGGGGAGCTGTTTTTT. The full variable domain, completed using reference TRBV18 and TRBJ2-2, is NAGVMQNPRHLVRRRGQEARLRCSPMKGHSHVYWYRQLPEEGLKFMVYLQKENIIDESGMPKERFSAEFPKEGPSILRIQQVVRGDSAAYFCASSPFTTAGTGELFFGEGSRLTVL.